A selection of T cell receptor beta chains follows, all from one sample in a study of graft-versus-host responses after intestinal transplantation. The antigens of these receptors remain unknown. This table comes from immunoSEQ multiplex PCR, and its TCRdb copy is limited to in-frame clones, with some not included. The data contain tens of thousands of clones, 90% of them seen just once; the ten biggest clones take up less than 2%. The sequencing used unstimulated CD8+ T cells sorted from spleen or lymph node cells, collected before transplant. These receptors were taken from a human donor who was the organ donor for an intestinal transplant. Each CDR3 is given with its conserved first and last residue. A D gene is named only where the DNA matches it firmly. Size tells how often a clone was seen (once, few, many) or the class of an expanded clone, and some rows leave it out.

CDR3nt,CDR3aa,v_gene,d_gene,abundance,j_gene
TGTGCCAGCTCAGCCGACAGGGCAGGCACTGAAGCTTTCTTT,CASSADRAGTEAFF,TRBV18,TRBD1,NA,TRBJ1-1
TGTGCCAGCAGCGAGAGACAGGCCAAGAAATCTGGGGCCAACGTCCTGACTTTC,CASSERQAKKSGANVLTF,TRBV13,NA,NA,TRBJ2-6
TGCGCCAGCAGCCTCGGGAATGAGCAGTTCTTC,CASSLGNEQFF,TRBV5-1,NA,NA,TRBJ2-1
TGCGCCAGCAGCCAAATCGGGGAAGAGACCCAGTACTTC,CASSQIGEETQYF,TRBV4-1,NA,NA,TRBJ2-5
TGTGCCAGCAGTTTATGGGGAGAGTCGCGGGAGCAGTTCTTC,CASSLWGESREQFF,TRBV28,NA,NA,TRBJ2-1
TGTGCCAGTAGTGTTCGTGGAGTGACTGAAGCTTTCTTT,CASSVRGVTEAFF,TRBV19,NA,NA,TRBJ1-1
TGTGCCAGTAGTTATGGGACAGAATACGAGCAGTACTTC,CASSYGTEYEQYF,TRBV19,TRBD1,NA,TRBJ2-7
TGTGCCAGCAGCCCCCGACAGGGGGCTGATGGCTACACCTTC,CASSPRQGADGYTF,TRBV7-3,TRBD1,NA,TRBJ1-2
TGTGCCAGCAGCCCGACTAGCGGGCCCTACAATGAGCAGTTCTTC,CASSPTSGPYNEQFF,TRBV7-3,TRBD2,NA,TRBJ2-1
TGTGCCTGGAGCTCAGGGGCCTTGACACGGGAGACCCAGTACTTC,CAWSSGALTRETQYF,TRBV30,NA,NA,TRBJ2-5
TGTGCCAGCAGCTTACTAGTTATGATCGAGACCCAGTACTTC,CASSLLVMIETQYF,TRBV7-9,NA,NA,TRBJ2-5
TGTGCCAGCGGGGGGGCGGAAGGGGCCAACGTCCTGACTTTC,CASGGAEGANVLTF,TRBV5-5,NA,once,TRBJ2-6
TGTGCCAGCAGCCAGGCGGGGATTGGGAGGACCTTTCGGGGCGAGCAGTACTTC,CASSQAGIGRTFRGEQYF,TRBV7-9,NA,NA,TRBJ2-7
TGTGCCACCACCACAGGGTCGCGCACTGAAGCTTTCTTT,CATTTGSRTEAFF,TRBV15,NA,NA,TRBJ1-1
TGCGCCAGCAGCCAAGTGGGGGCGAACTACGAGCAGTACTTC,CASSQVGANYEQYF,TRBV4-1,NA,NA,TRBJ2-7
TGTGCCAGCAGCCGGACAGGGGGCATATCGGCCGGGGAGCTGTTTTTT,CASSRTGGISAGELFF,TRBV11-1,TRBD1,NA,TRBJ2-2
TGTGCCAGCAGCTGGCCGGGACAGCTGTATGGCTACACCTTC,CASSWPGQLYGYTF,TRBV5-4,TRBD1,NA,TRBJ1-2
TGTGCCATCAGTGACCTTGACAGGGGGCAAGGGGAGACCCAGTACTTC,CAISDLDRGQGETQYF,TRBV10-3,TRBD1,few,TRBJ2-5
TGTGCCAGCAGCCCCGAACCGGGACTGAACTACAATGAGCAGTTCTTC,CASSPEPGLNYNEQFF,TRBV9,NA,NA,TRBJ2-1
TGCGCCAGCAGCGAACAGGTGGGCACTGAAGCTTTCTTT,CASSEQVGTEAFF,TRBV5-4,NA,NA,TRBJ1-1
TGTGCCAGCAGTGAACCGGTCAGGGGCAGCTACGAGCAGTACTTC,CASSEPVRGSYEQYF,TRBV2,NA,NA,TRBJ2-7
TGCGCCAGCAGCCAAGATCCTAGCGGGAGGAGGGATACGCAGTATTTT,CASSQDPSGRRDTQYF,TRBV4-3,TRBD2,NA,TRBJ2-3
TGTGCCAGCAGCCCGAATCCCGGGACAGGTTTCTCCTACGAGCAGTACTTC,CASSPNPGTGFSYEQYF,TRBV7-9,TRBD1,NA,TRBJ2-7